Below, 21 T cell receptor beta chains from the same sample are listed, as sequenced in a study of shared clonotypes between healthy human individuals. Some clones are missing from TCRdb's copy, which holds only in-frame ones; the method was immunoSEQ multiplex PCR. The table lists under 2,500,000 clones, more than 90% of them singletons. The sequenced sample consisted of naive CD4+ T cells sorted from blood. Subset given: CD45RA+ positively selected. These receptors all come from a man aged 18 to 35 in good health.

As to this clone: Distinct nucleotide sequences in the sample also encode this CDR3. The chain uses TRBV29-1 and TRBJ2-2; tentatively, D is TRBD1 or TRBD2 (5 bases each). The CDR3 is made up of 14 amino acids. The germline V gene encodes CDR1 SQVTM and CDR2 ANQGSEA. Trimming shortened V by 5 bases and J by 1 base, and 11 bases separated the two germline ends. CDR3 in DNA: TGCAGCGTTCCGGGGCAGGGGAACACCGGGGAGCTGTTTTTT. The encoded protein is CSVPGQGNTGELFF.

The J gene is TRBJ2-3, the V gene TRBV6-4; TRBD1 agrees at 9 bases. Germline values: CDR1 MRHNA, CDR2 SNTAGT. The ends lost 5 bases at V and 4 bases at J; junction bases unmatched: 4. The CDR3 has 14 residues. CDR3 amino acids: CASSRDRVSDTQYF. The CDR3 bases are TGTGCCAGCAGTCGGGACAGGGTTTCAGATACGCAGTATTTT.

The genes are TRBV27 and TRBJ2-7; D ambiguous. Trimming shortened V by 8 bases and J by 1 base, and 18 bases separated the two germline ends. Germline V CDR1 and CDR2: MNHEY, SMNVEV (reference sequence). The CDR3 is made up of 15 amino acids. For the CDR3, the DNA is TGTGCCAGCGGTCACGTCTCATTGGGATCCTACGAGCAGTACTTC. Translated, it gives CASGHVSLGSYEQYF.

This chain links TRBV18 with TRBJ1-4; 7 nucleotides line up with TRBD1. The CDR3 is 15 residues long. V gave up 4 bases and J gave up 7 bases; unmatched junction bases: 9. Germline-derived CDR1 and CDR2 are KGHSH and LQKENI. CDR3 sequence reads: CASSLYRGGGEKLFF. The CDR3 nucleotides read TGTGCCAGCTCACTTTACAGGGGAGGAGGTGAAAAACTGTTTTTT. Full variable domain (outside the CDR3, taken from reference TRBV18 and TRBJ1-4): NAGVMQNPRHLVRRRGQEARLRCSPMKGHSHVYWYRQLPEEGLKFMVYLQKENIIDESGMPKERFSAEFPKEGPSILRIQQVVRGDSAAYFCASSLYRGGGEKLFFGSGTQLSVL.

The rearrangement links TRBV7-9 to TRBJ2-7, with 8 nucleotides matching TRBD2. This CDR3 has 19 residues. The J segment lost 2 bases and the V segment lost 1 base, leaving 16 bases of the junction unmatched. CDR1 and CDR2 (germline): SEHNR, FQNEAQ (reference sequence). CDR3 coding DNA: TGTGCCAGCAGCTTAGGGTCATGGTTAGCGGGGTTAACCGCCTACGAGCAGTACTTC. As protein: CASSLGSWLAGLTAYEQYF.

J is TRBJ2-5 and V is TRBV11-2, with a possible D match to TRBD1 (5 bases). V shed 2 bases and J shed 2 bases, with 15 bases lying between them. Germline loops: CDR1 SGHAT, CDR2 FQNNGV. The length of the CDR3 is 16 residues. The chain's CDR3 is CASSLPRKGRQETQYF. CDR3 bases: TGTGCCAGCAGCTTACCTCGGAAGGGGCGTCAAGAGACCCAGTACTTC.

This clone was picked up one time. The rearrangement uses TRBV7-2 and TRBJ1-2, with D possibly being TRBD1 (6 bases). This CDR3 has 16 amino acids. The germline V gene has CDR1 SGHTA and CDR2 FQGNSA. Trimming took off 5 bases at V and 3 bases at J, with 19 bases between the two ends. CDR3 in DNA: TGTGCCAGCAGCCCTCAGGTTGGACAGCCCCACTATGGCTACACCTTC. Translating it yields CASSPQVGQPHYGYTF. Looking up the rest from reference TRBV7-2 and TRBJ1-2 gives the full variable domain: GAGVSQSPSNKVTEKGKDVELRCDPISGHTALYWYRQSLGQGLEFLIYFQGNSAPDKSGLPSDRFSAERTGGSVSTLTIQRTQQEDSAVYLCASSPQVGQPHYGYTFGSGTRLTVV.

This chain joins TRBV30 and TRBJ1-6; tentative D call: TRBD1 (5 bases). This CDR3 spans 13 amino acids. Germline V gene sequence: CDR1 GTSNPN, CDR2 SVGIG (reference sequence). Between the trimmed V and J ends, which lost 0 bases and 8 bases, there was a span of 8 bases. CDR3 loop: CAWSVGAHSPLHF. Written as DNA, the CDR3 is TGTGCCTGGAGTGTAGGGGCCCATTCACCCCTCCACTTT.

The chain joins TRBV5-6 to TRBJ2-1; D not resolved. Trimming shortened V by 0 bases and J by 9 bases, and 7 bases separated the two germline ends. CDR1 is SGHDT and CDR2 is YYEEEE in the germline V gene. The CDR3 covers 12 residues. The CDR3, as DNA: TGTGCCAGCAGCTTGGGGCAGGTTGAGCAGTTCTTC. This translates into CASSLGQVEQFF.

The gene calls are TRBV5-4 and TRBJ2-7; TRBD1 or TRBD2 may be the D gene (5 bases each). Looked up from germline, CDR1 is SGHNT and CDR2 is YYREEE (reference sequence). V was pared by 0 bases and J by 7 bases, with 17 bases between. The CDR3 is 15 amino acids. This CDR3 is CASSLAGAGLGEQYF. CDR3 bases: TGTGCCAGCAGCTTGGCCGGGGCAGGTCTGGGAGAGCAGTACTTC.

CDR3 in DNA: TGTGCCAGTAGTCTAGCGGAGGACTACGAGCAGTACTTC. The encoded protein is CASSLAEDYEQYF. The chain recombines TRBV2 with TRBJ2-7; 7 bases match TRBD2. CDR3 size: 13 residues. Germline V CDR1 and CDR2: SNHLY, FYNNEI. Unmatched junction bases numbered 8, after V lost 9 bases and J lost 3 bases.

This clone came up a few times. The V gene is TRBV7-9, the J gene TRBJ2-3; 7 bases map to TRBD1. V gave up 1 base and J gave up 2 bases; unmatched junction bases: 3. The V gene's germline CDR1 is SEHNR and CDR2 FQNEAQ (reference sequence). The CDR3 consists of 15 residues. CDR3 loop: CASSLGGTATDTQYF. In nucleotides, the CDR3 is TGTGCCAGCAGCTTAGGAGGGACAGCCACAGATACGCAGTATTTT.

This clone was observed a few times. At the DNA level, this CDR3 is encoded by other sequences in the same sample as well. The chain has TRBV18 and TRBJ2-5; D uncertain. Looked up from germline, CDR1 is KGHSH and CDR2 is LQKENI. V was pared by 0 bases and J by 1 base, with 6 bases between. The CDR3 length is 14 residues. The CDR3 coding sequence is TGTGCCAGCTCACCACCGAACAGCCAAGAGACCCAGTACTTC. It yields the protein CASSPPNSQETQYF.

The chain employs TRBV6-6 and TRBJ2-5, with TRBD2 matching over 7 bases. V shed 7 bases, J shed 0 bases, and the junction held 5 bases outside the gene matches. The CDR3 spans 14 residues. The germline V gene has CDR1 MNHNY and CDR2 SVGAGI (reference sequence). As DNA, the CDR3 is TGTGCCAGCACCCTAGCGGAGAACCAAGAGACCCAGTACTTC. It is translated as CASTLAENQETQYF.

The table lists this clone with a count of one. The chain combines TRBV11-3 with TRBJ1-6; D ambiguous. Germline lookup yields CDR1 SGHNT and CDR2 YENEEA. This CDR3 is built from 17 residues. The V end was cut by 5 bases, the J end by 5 bases, with 19 bases between. The CDR3 sequence: CASSARAAVQHNSPLHF. CDR3 in DNA: TGTGCCAGCAGCGCCCGCGCGGCCGTCCAGCATAATTCACCCCTCCACTTT.

The J gene is TRBJ2-2, the V gene TRBV2; D ambiguous. The CDR3 contains 14 residues. Between the trimmed V and J ends, which lost 7 bases and 5 bases, there was a span of 14 bases. CDR1 is SNHLY, CDR2 FYNNEI, per germline. The CDR3 DNA is TGTGCCAGCACAATAAAGGGTTTTACCGGGGAGCTGTTTTTT. This sequence encodes CASTIKGFTGELFF.

The gene calls are TRBV19 and TRBJ2-1, with D tentatively TRBD1 (7 bases). CDR1 is LNHDA and CDR2 is SQIVND in the germline V gene (reference sequence). V was trimmed by 11 bases and J by 0 bases, leaving 17 bases between them. This CDR3 contains 15 residues. The CDR3 is CAVKRQGGSYNEQFF. In nucleotides, the CDR3 is TGTGCCGTTAAACGACAGGGAGGCTCCTACAATGAGCAGTTCTTC.

Regarding this clone: The sample contains more than one DNA sequence encoding this CDR3. V usage is TRBV18 and J usage is TRBJ1-1; 11 positions agree with TRBD1. This CDR3 is 14 amino acids long. V lost 3 bases and J lost 5; bases outside the gene matches: 2. From germline, CDR1 is KGHSH and CDR2 LQKENI. CDR3 DNA: TGTGCCAGCTCACCGGGACAGGGGGAAACTGAAGCTTTCTTT. Translated: CASSPGQGETEAFF.

On this clone: Other DNA sequences in the same sample also yield this CDR3. The V gene is TRBV30, the J gene TRBJ2-5; D remains ambiguous. The V gene lost 2 bases and the J gene lost 4 bases, with 5 bases spanning the gap. The germline V gene has CDR1 GTSNPN and CDR2 SVGIG (reference sequence). This CDR3 spans 11 amino acids. The CDR3 region is CAWSIGETQYF. CDR3 nucleotides: TGTGCCTGGAGTATCGGAGAGACCCAGTACTTC.

This chain links TRBV5-6 with TRBJ2-1; 12 bases are a match to TRBD2. V shed 2 bases and J 1 base; nucleotides not matched to a gene: 7. The CDR3 has 18 amino acids. CDR1 and CDR2 (germline): SGHDT, YYEEEE. CDR3 region: CASSLLSSGRGSYNEQFF. In nucleotides, the CDR3 is TGTGCCAGCAGCTTACTTTCTAGCGGGAGGGGATCCTACAATGAGCAGTTCTTC.

As for this clone: This sample includes further DNA sequences coding for the same CDR3. The rearrangement links TRBV2 to TRBJ1-5; the D is unclear. Germline V gives CDR1 SNHLY, CDR2 FYNNEI. V was trimmed by 6 bases and J by 5 bases, leaving 11 bases between them. This CDR3 spans 13 amino acids. This chain's CDR3 is CASSPTWDQPQHF. In nucleotides, the CDR3 is TGTGCCAGCAGCCCCACGTGGGATCAGCCCCAGCATTTT. Variable domain in full (rest from reference TRBV2 and TRBJ1-5): EPEVTQTPSHQVTQMGQEVILRCVPISNHLYFYWYRQILGQKVEFLVSFYNNEISEKSEIFDDQFSVERPDGSNFTLKIRSTKLEDSAMYFCASSPTWDQPQHFGDGTRLSIL.